This T cell receptor (beta chain) came from a study of blood T cell repertoires in COVID-19. Study summary: COVID-19 samples collected from the United States, Italy and Spain covered acute and convalescent phases. Sample material is recorded as cDNA or gDNA derived from T cells, B-cell-depleted T cells, or PBMCs.

Original handling: Nucleated cell number was recorded as an estimate derived from reference gene primer amplification. Only in-frame clones appear in the TCRdb table, and some are missing; sequencing was by immunoSEQ multiplex PCR. The V and J calls and clone size are taken from that table; D and trimming were inferred from the DNA. Among 95,000 to 110,000 clones listed, just under 85% were seen once. The CDR3 contains 15 residues. Input material: peripheral blood. J is TRBJ1-5 and V is TRBV21-1; the D call of TRBD1 is as the table states it, not checked on the DNA. TRBV21-1 is a documented pseudogene. The source is a woman older than 75 with active or convalescent COVID-19. This CDR3 is CASRCTGQANQPQHF. DNA of the CDR3: TGTGCCAGCAGATGCACTGGACAGGCCAATCAGCCCCAGCATTTT.